This is a list of T cell receptor beta chains from one sample in a study of T cell changes during pregnancy in multiple sclerosis. TCRdb's table, derived via immunoSEQ multiplex PCR, lists solely in-frame clones and lacks some. This repertoire shows 70,000 to 95,000 clones, 80% to 95% found once; its top ten account for about 3.9%. This specimen consisted of peripheral blood, obtained in the first trimester of pregnancy. The receptors stem from a female donor with multiple sclerosis, enrolled in a pregnancy study. Each CDR3 is given with its conserved first and last residue. The D gene is left open where the match is weak. Size is omitted from some rows. Given values are once, few, many or a class for expanded clones.

clone size	V gene	J gene	D gene	CDR3 protein	CDR3 DNA
-	TRBV5-1	TRBJ2-7	-	CASSARGYEQYF	TGCGCCAGCAGCGCCCGGGGCTACGAGCAGTACTTC
-	TRBV9	TRBJ2-7	-	CASSVPKQGSSYEQYF	TGTGCCAGCAGCGTACCCAAGCAGGGAAGCTCCTACGAGCAGTACTTC
-	TRBV6-5	TRBJ1-3	-	CASSYSRDTGNTIYF	TGTGCCAGCAGTTACTCACGGGATACTGGAAACACCATATATTTT
-	TRBV4-1	TRBJ1-3	-	CASSQVGGPPISGNTIYF	TGCGCCAGCAGCCAAGTGGGGGGGCCACCAATCTCTGGAAACACCATATATTTT
-	TRBV19	TRBJ2-7	-	CATSFEGAYEQYF	TGTGCCACCTCCTTCGAAGGAGCCTACGAGCAGTACTTC
-	TRBV18	TRBJ2-1	-	CASSPNRNEQFF	TGTGCCAGCTCACCAAACAGGAATGAGCAGTTCTTC
-	TRBV11-2	TRBJ2-3	-	CASSVESDTQYF	TGTGCCAGCAGCGTCGAGTCAGATACGCAGTATTTT
-	TRBV19	TRBJ1-5	TRBD1	CASSPGQDSNQPQHF	TGTGCCAGTAGTCCAGGACAGGATAGCAATCAGCCCCAGCATTTT
-	TRBV5-1	TRBJ2-7	-	CASSLAELGGYEQYF	TGCGCCAGCAGCTTGGCCGAACTGGGGGGCTACGAGCAGTACTTC
-	TRBV29-1	TRBJ2-1	TRBD2	CSVERGGLFHEQFF	TGCAGCGTTGAACGGGGGGGCCTATTCCATGAGCAGTTCTTC
-	TRBV27	TRBJ1-2	-	CASSDSYGYTF	TGTGCCAGCAGCGACAGCTATGGCTACACCTTC
once	TRBV5-5	TRBJ2-7	TRBD1	CASSSQGASSYEQYF	TGTGCCAGCAGCTCTCAGGGGGCGAGCTCCTACGAGCAGTACTTC
-	TRBV14	TRBJ2-7	TRBD1	CASSSRQGAVYEQYF	TGTGCCAGCAGCTCACGACAGGGGGCTGTCTACGAGCAGTACTTC
-	TRBV7-9	TRBJ1-4	-	CASSLEGRGDEKLFF	TGTGCCAGCAGCTTAGAGGGCAGGGGTGATGAAAAACTGTTTTTT
-	TRBV10-2	TRBJ1-1	-	CASTRSGAEAFF	TGCGCCAGCACACGGTCGGGGGCTGAAGCTTTCTTT
-	TRBV12-5	TRBJ2-7	TRBD1	CASGLGQGYEQYF	TGTGCTAGTGGTTTGGGACAGGGGTACGAGCAGTACTTC
-	TRBV7-9	TRBJ1-1	-	CASSFGAVGMNTEAFF	TGTGCCAGCAGCTTTGGGGCGGTGGGAATGAACACTGAAGCTTTCTTT
-	TRBV2	TRBJ1-5	-	CASGLRGLLSNQPQHF	TGTGCCAGCGGGCTTAGGGGTCTTCTAAGCAATCAGCCCCAGCATTTT
-	TRBV2	TRBJ1-1	-	CATFGTEAFF	TGTGCCACGTTCGGGACTGAAGCTTTCTTT
-	TRBV5-6	TRBJ2-1	TRBD2	CASSSRTSGGYSYNEQFF	TGTGCCAGCAGCTCGCGGACTAGCGGGGGTTACTCCTACAATGAGCAGTTCTTC
once	TRBV13	TRBJ1-1	-	CASSLRHGAVNTEAFF	TGTGCCAGCAGCTTAAGGCATGGGGCCGTGAACACTGAAGCTTTCTTT
-	TRBV9	TRBJ2-2	-	CASSEAPGTGELFF	TGTGCCAGCAGCGAGGCCCCGGGAACCGGGGAGCTGTTTTTT
-	TRBV12-5	TRBJ1-2	-	CASGLEHLYGYTF	TGTGCTAGTGGTTTGGAACATCTCTATGGCTACACCTTC
-	TRBV5-1	TRBJ1-4	TRBD1	CASSSSKGQGEGAGEKLFF	TGCGCCAGCAGCTCCTCGAAGGGACAGGGAGAGGGTGCGGGTGAAAAACTGTTTTTT
-	TRBV11-2	TRBJ1-3	-	CASSLAGSYTIYF	TGTGCCAGCAGCTTAGCAGGATCTTACACCATATATTTT
-	TRBV12-5	TRBJ1-2	TRBD1	CASGTGVYGYTF	TGTGCTAGTGGGACAGGGGTCTATGGCTACACCTTC
once	TRBV4-2	TRBJ2-3	TRBD2	CASSQPGRRGAATDTQYF	TGTGCCAGCAGCCAACCGGGGCGGCGGGGGGCCGCCACAGATACGCAGTATTTT
-	TRBV5-6	TRBJ1-1	TRBD1	CASTLQGALTEAFF	TGTGCCAGCACCCTGCAGGGGGCGCTCACTGAAGCTTTCTTT
-	TRBV5-4	TRBJ2-3	-	CASSLAEQSYTDTQYF	TGTGCCAGCAGCTTGGCGGAACAGAGCTACACAGATACGCAGTATTTT
-	TRBV25-1	TRBJ1-3	-	CASSELKTGSGNTIYF	TGTGCCAGCAGTGAATTAAAGACAGGCTCTGGAAACACCATATATTTT
-	TRBV18	TRBJ2-5	TRBD2	CASSLKRGPETQYF	TGTGCCAGCTCACTAAAGCGGGGGCCTGAGACCCAGTACTTC
-	TRBV18	TRBJ2-3	-	CASSPGLGPTDTQYF	TGTGCCAGCTCACCAGGACTTGGACCCACAGATACGCAGTATTTT
once	TRBV27	TRBJ1-6	-	CASSSPRRGANSPLHF	TGTGCCAGCAGTTCCCCTCGGCGGGGGGCTAATTCACCCCTCCACTTT
-	TRBV7-9	TRBJ1-5	-	CASSLGRNLNQPQHF	TGTGCCAGCAGCTTAGGGCGGAATCTCAATCAGCCCCAGCATTTT
once	TRBV14	TRBJ1-1	TRBD1	CASSRLGTGNTEAFF	TGTGCCAGCAGCCGCCTAGGGACAGGCAACACTGAAGCTTTCTTT
-	TRBV10-2	TRBJ2-3	-	CASSTLPGDTQYF	TGCGCCAGCAGCACCCTACCGGGAGATACGCAGTATTTT
-	TRBV2	TRBJ2-7	-	CASSGTGEPYEQYF	TGTGCCAGCAGTGGGACGGGGGAACCCTACGAGCAGTACTTC
once	TRBV5-1	TRBJ1-2	-	CASSLTYLTYGYTF	TGCGCCAGCAGCTTAACCTACCTAACCTATGGCTACACCTTC
-	TRBV6-1	TRBJ1-1	-	CASSDPSMNTEAFF	TGTGCCAGCAGTGACCCAAGCATGAACACTGAAGCTTTCTTT
-	TRBV25-1	TRBJ1-1	-	CASSAHKGVGTEAFF	TGTGCCAGCAGTGCCCATAAGGGGGTGGGGACTGAAGCTTTCTTT
-	TRBV6-5	TRBJ1-2	-	CASSYPTGGYTF	TGTGCCAGCAGTTACCCGACGGGGGGCTACACCTTC
once	TRBV20-1	TRBJ1-6	TRBD1	CSALTGGALHF	TGCAGTGCCCTGACAGGGGGGGCCCTCCACTTT
-	TRBV7-9	TRBJ1-1	-	CASRRDGRAFF	TGTGCCAGCAGACGGGATGGTCGAGCTTTCTTT
-	TRBV30	TRBJ2-2	TRBD2	CAWSFFRTSGGGWGELFF	TGTGCCTGGAGTTTTTTCAGGACTAGCGGGGGCGGTTGGGGGGAGCTGTTTTTT
-	TRBV18	TRBJ2-6	-	CASSPADRPPPGANVLTF	TGTGCCAGCTCACCTGCCGACAGGCCCCCTCCTGGGGCCAACGTCCTGACTTTC
-	TRBV15	TRBJ2-1	-	CATSRAAGQSINEQFF	TGTGCCACCAGCAGAGCTGCGGGACAGAGTATTAATGAGCAGTTCTTC
-	TRBV21-1	TRBJ1-6	-	CASSKTYSGGNSPLHF	TGTGCCAGCAGCAAAACATACTCAGGGGGTAATTCACCCCTCCACTTT
once	TRBV11-3	TRBJ2-7	-	CASSLGPTAEQYF	TGTGCCAGCAGCTTAGGTCCTACTGCCGAGCAGTACTTC
-	TRBV7-2	TRBJ1-4	-	CASSLIRGVNEKLFF	TGTGCCAGCAGCTTAATCAGGGGAGTTAATGAAAAACTGTTTTTT
-	TRBV5-8	TRBJ1-5	TRBD1	CASSHGQGWGYPGTQHF	TGTGCCAGCAGCCACGGACAGGGTTGGGGGTACCCTGGGACCCAGCATTTT
-	TRBV25-1	TRBJ1-2	-	CASSSPGTQENGYTF	TGTGCCAGCAGTTCTCCCGGGACACAGGAAAATGGCTACACCTTC
-	TRBV10-3	TRBJ1-1	-	CAISAPGSNTEAFF	TGTGCCATCAGTGCTCCAGGGTCGAACACTGAAGCTTTCTTT
-	TRBV27	TRBJ1-1	-	CASSFSGRTENTEAFF	TGTGCCAGCAGTTTTAGTGGCAGGACAGAGAACACTGAAGCTTTCTTT
-	TRBV27	TRBJ1-1	TRBD1	CASSQGQGRYTEAFF	TGTGCCAGCAGTCAGGGACAGGGTCGATACACTGAAGCTTTCTTT
-	TRBV4-1	TRBJ2-2	-	CASSQGVVGQFNTGELFF	TGCGCCAGCAGCCAAGGGGTCGTAGGACAGTTCAACACCGGGGAGCTGTTTTTT
-	TRBV6-1	TRBJ2-7	TRBD1	CATRLGTGYEQYF	TGTGCCACCCGACTCGGGACAGGGTACGAGCAGTACTTC
-	TRBV2	TRBJ2-7	TRBD1	CASKGQGPLYEQYF	TGTGCCAGCAAAGGACAGGGTCCCCTCTACGAGCAGTACTTC
-	TRBV6-1	TRBJ1-5	TRBD1	CASSDTGQGLQPQHF	TGTGCCAGCAGTGACACAGGACAGGGCCTCCAGCCCCAGCATTTT
-	TRBV7-3	TRBJ2-1	-	CASSLGSFSYNEQFF	TGTGCCAGCAGCTTGGGTAGCTTCTCCTACAATGAGCAGTTCTTC
-	TRBV5-1	TRBJ2-1	TRBD1	CASSLGTGSYNEQFF	TGCGCCAGCAGCCTCGGGACAGGCTCCTACAATGAGCAGTTCTTC